The 7 T cell receptor beta chains listed next were all sequenced from one sample in a study of cytomegalovirus exposure and HLA in healthy donors. Use of 60 Vbeta and 13 Jbeta primers characterized the PCR. Generated by immunoSEQ multiplex PCR, the TCRdb table keeps only in-frame clones and is missing some. Of 85,000 to 100,000 clones listed, roughly 80% were seen once; the top ten hold around 7.8%. The sample was PBMCs. Source of these receptors: a man aged 45-65 years in good health and CMV-seropositive.

J is TRBJ2-2 and V is TRBV7-6, with 11 nucleotides matching TRBD2. The CDR3 consists of 16 residues. Germline-derived CDR1 and CDR2 are SGHVS and FNYEAQ. Losses at the gene ends were 0 bases for V and 5 bases for J; bases not matched to a gene: 2. Written as DNA, the CDR3 is TGTGCCAGCAGCTTAGCTTCTAGCGGGGGGACCGGGGAGCTGTTTTTT. Translated, it gives CASSLASSGGTGELFF. Supplemented by reference TRBV7-6 and TRBJ2-2, the full variable domain reads GAGVSQSPRYKVTKRGQDVALRCDPISGHVSLYWYRQALGQGPEFLTYFNYEAQQDKSGLPNDRFSAERPEGSISTLTIQRTEQRDSAMYRCASSLASSGGTGELFFGEGSRLTVL.

This sequence joins TRBV5-5 and TRBJ1-4; no clear D. The length of the CDR3 is 14 residues. Germline lookup yields CDR1 SGHKS and CDR2 YYEKEE (reference sequence). Trimming left V 1 base short and J 4 bases short, with 8 bases between. CDR3: CASSLSTVNEKLFF. CDR3 coding DNA: TGTGCCAGCAGCTTGTCGACTGTTAATGAAAAACTGTTTTTT. Full variable domain (missing parts from reference TRBV5-5 and TRBJ1-4): DAGVTQSPTHLIKTRGQQVTLRCSPISGHKSVSWYQQVLGQGPQFIFQYYEKEERGRGNFPDRFSARQFPNYSSELNVNALLLGDSALYLCASSLSTVNEKLFFGSGTQLSVL.

The CDR3 region has the DNA TGTGCCAGCAGCTTAGCACAGGGACGGTACGAGCAGTACTTC. Its protein product is CASSLAQGRYEQYF. The chain recombines TRBV7-3 with TRBJ2-7; D is possibly TRBD1 (6 bases). Germline V gene sequence: CDR1 SGHTA, CDR2 FQGTGA. This CDR3 contains 14 residues. The V and J ends lost 2 bases and 4 bases respectively, with 12 bases between them.

The chain couples TRBV10-3 to TRBJ1-5; D unresolved. Looked up from germline, CDR1 is ENHRY and CDR2 is SYGVKD. The CDR3 contains 13 residues. Trimming pared 4 bases from V and 2 bases from J, leaving 6 bases between. The CDR3 spells CAISGQGNQPQHF. CDR3 sequence (DNA): TGTGCCATCAGTGGACAAGGCAATCAGCCCCAGCATTTT.

The chain combines TRBV5-1 with TRBJ1-5, with D perhaps matching TRBD1 (5 bases). V shed 2 bases and J shed 7 bases, with 13 bases lying between them. Germline V lookup: CDR1 SGHRS, CDR2 YFSETQ. The CDR3 is 14 residues long. The CDR3 region has the DNA TGCGCCAGCAGCTTAACGGCAGGGAACCAGCCCCAGCATTTT. Amino acids: CASSLTAGNQPQHF.

A few counts support this clone. The CDR3 spells CASSPSSSYNEQFF. The CDR3 nucleotides read TGTGCCAGCAGCCCATCTAGCTCCTACAATGAGCAGTTCTTC. The chain joins TRBV11-2 to TRBJ2-1; D unresolved. Trimming pared 5 bases from V and 0 bases from J, leaving 8 bases between. Germline lookup yields CDR1 SGHAT and CDR2 FQNNGV. The CDR3 contains 14 residues.

This clone was counted only a few times. Other DNA variants within this sample encode the same CDR3. J is TRBJ2-7 and V is TRBV18; D gene ambiguous. CDR3 length: 14 residues. Germline CDR1 is KGHSH and CDR2 is LQKENI. Between the trimmed V and J ends, which lost 2 bases and 1 base, there was a span of 9 bases. The CDR3 DNA follows: TGTGCCAGCTCACCATCCGGTATTTCCTACGAGCAGTACTTC. Translated, it gives CASSPSGISYEQYF.